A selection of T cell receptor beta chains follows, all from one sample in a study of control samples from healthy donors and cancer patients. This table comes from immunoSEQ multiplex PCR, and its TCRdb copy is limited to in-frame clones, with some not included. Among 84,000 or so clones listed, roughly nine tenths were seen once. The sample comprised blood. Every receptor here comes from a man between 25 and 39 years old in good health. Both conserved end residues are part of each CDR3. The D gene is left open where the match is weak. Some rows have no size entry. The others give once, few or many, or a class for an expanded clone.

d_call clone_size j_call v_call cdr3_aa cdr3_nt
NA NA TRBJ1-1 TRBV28 CASSGQSLGNTEAFF TGTGCCAGCAGCGGACAATCTCTTGGCAACACTGAAGCTTTCTTT
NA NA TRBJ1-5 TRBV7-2 CASSPSGEPAWWQPQHF TGTGCCAGCAGCCCCTCTGGGGAACCGGCCTGGTGGCAGCCCCAGCATTTT
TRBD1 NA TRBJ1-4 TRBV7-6 CASSPPPGQRDEKLFF TGTGCCAGCAGCCCCCCCCCGGGACAGCGGGATGAAAAACTGTTTTTT
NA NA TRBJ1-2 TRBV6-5 CASTPGVGGYTF TGTGCCAGCACTCCAGGGGTAGGGGGCTACACCTTC
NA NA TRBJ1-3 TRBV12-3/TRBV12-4 CASSLIGNTIYF TGTGCCAGCAGTTTAATTGGAAACACCATATATTTT
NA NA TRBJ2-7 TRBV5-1 CASSLVRGYEQYF TGCGCCAGCAGCTTGGTCCGTGGTTACGAGCAGTACTTC
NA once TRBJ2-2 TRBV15 CATSSSRLAEPIGELFF TGTGCCACCAGCAGCTCTCGGCTTGCCGAACCCATCGGGGAGCTGTTTTTT
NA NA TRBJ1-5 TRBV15 CATIDMYSNQPQHF TGTGCCACCATCGACATGTATAGCAATCAGCCCCAGCATTTT
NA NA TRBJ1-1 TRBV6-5 CASEKNTEAFF TGTGCCAGCGAAAAGAACACTGAAGCTTTCTTT
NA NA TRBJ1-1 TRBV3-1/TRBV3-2 CASSLRFEAFF TGTGCCAGCAGCCTCCGTTTTGAAGCTTTCTTT
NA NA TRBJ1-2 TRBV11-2 CASSRRDNLYGYTF TGTGCCAGCAGCCGCCGGGACAATTTATATGGCTACACCTTC
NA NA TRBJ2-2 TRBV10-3 CAIRIADANTGELFF TGTGCCATCAGGATAGCGGATGCGAACACCGGGGAGCTGTTTTTT
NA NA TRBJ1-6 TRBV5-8 CASSLFRGNSPLHF TGTGCCAGCAGCTTGTTCAGGGGCAATTCACCCCTCCACTTT
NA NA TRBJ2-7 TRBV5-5 CASSLIGSQGYEQYF TGTGCCAGCAGCTTGATTGGCTCCCAGGGCTACGAGCAGTACTTC
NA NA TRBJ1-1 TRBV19 CASTQTFSTEAFF TGTGCCAGTACGCAGACGTTCAGCACTGAAGCTTTCTTT
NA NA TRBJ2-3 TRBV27 CASSHQNVGTSTDTQYF TGTGCCAGCTCCCATCAGAATGTAGGGACTAGCACAGATACGCAGTATTTT
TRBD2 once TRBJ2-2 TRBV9 CASSVEGSGRYTGELFF TGTGCCAGCAGCGTAGAGGGTAGCGGGAGGTACACCGGGGAGCTGTTTTTT
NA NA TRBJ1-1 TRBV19 CASSIGQGNTEAFF TGTGCCAGTAGTATAGGGCAGGGTAACACTGAAGCTTTCTTT
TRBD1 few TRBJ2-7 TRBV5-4 CASSPGQGRSYEQYF TGTGCCAGCAGCCCAGGACAGGGCCGCTCCTACGAGCAGTACTTC
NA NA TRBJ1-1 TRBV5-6 CASSLNTEAFF TGTGCCAGCAGCCTTAACACTGAAGCTTTCTTT
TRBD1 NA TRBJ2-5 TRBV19 CASSGDRGWGETQYF TGTGCCAGTAGTGGGGACAGGGGTTGGGGGGAGACCCAGTACTTC
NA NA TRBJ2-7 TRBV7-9 CASSPDSFYEQYF TGTGCCAGCAGCCCGGACAGCTTCTACGAGCAGTACTTC
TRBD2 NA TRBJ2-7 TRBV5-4 CASSLATSVSYEQYF TGTGCCAGCAGCCTTGCCACTAGCGTCTCCTACGAGCAGTACTTC